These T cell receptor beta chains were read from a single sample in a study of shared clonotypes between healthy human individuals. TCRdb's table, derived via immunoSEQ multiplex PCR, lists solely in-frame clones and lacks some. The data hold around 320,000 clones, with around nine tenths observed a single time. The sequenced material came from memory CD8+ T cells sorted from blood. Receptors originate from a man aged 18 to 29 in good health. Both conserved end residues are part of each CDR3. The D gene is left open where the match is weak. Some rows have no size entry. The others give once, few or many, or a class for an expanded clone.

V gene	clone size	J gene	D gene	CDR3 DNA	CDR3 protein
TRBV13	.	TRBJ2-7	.	TGTGCCAGCAGCCCATCTTTACAGGATCACGAGCAGTACTTC	CASSPSLQDHEQYF
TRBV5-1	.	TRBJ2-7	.	TGCGCCAGCAGCTGGGACCACAAAGCCTACGAGCAGTACTTC	CASSWDHKAYEQYF
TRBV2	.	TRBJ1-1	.	TGTGCCAGCAATATTGGGGGGAACACTGAAGCTTTCTTT	CASNIGGNTEAFF
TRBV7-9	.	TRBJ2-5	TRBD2	TGTGCCAGCAGCTTATTACTAGCGGGACGCGAGACCCAGTACTTC	CASSLLLAGRETQYF
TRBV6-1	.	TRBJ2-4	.	TGTGCCAGCAGTATAACCGGCCTAAACGCGGACATTCAGTACTTC	CASSITGLNADIQYF
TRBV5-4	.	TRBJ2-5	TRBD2	TGTGCCAGCAGCTGGCCGACTAGCGGGGATGAGACCCAGTACTTC	CASSWPTSGDETQYF
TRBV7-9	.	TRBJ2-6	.	TGTGCCAGCAGCGCGACGGGCTCTGGGGCCAACGTCCTGACTTTC	CASSATGSGANVLTF
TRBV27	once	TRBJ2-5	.	TGTGCCAGCAGCCACAGACTCCCCCGGGGAGAGACCCAGTACTTC	CASSHRLPRGETQYF
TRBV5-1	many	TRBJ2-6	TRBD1	TGCGCCAGCAGCTTGGCCTTTTCCGGGACAGGGAGCGGGGCCAACGTCCTGACTTTC	CASSLAFSGTGSGANVLTF
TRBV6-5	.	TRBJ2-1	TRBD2	TGTGCCAGCAGCTCCCAGACTAGCCCCTACAATGAGCAGTTCTTC	CASSSQTSPYNEQFF
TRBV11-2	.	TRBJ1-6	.	TGTGCCAGCAGCTGGCGACAGGTTACCTCCTATAATTCACCCCTCCACTTT	CASSWRQVTSYNSPLHF
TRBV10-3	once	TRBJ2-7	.	TGTGCCACCAACTCGTGGGGTGGTTACGAGCAGTACTTC	CATNSWGGYEQYF
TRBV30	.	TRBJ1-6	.	TGTGCCTGGGAACAGGGAGGGAATTCACCCCTCCACTTT	CAWEQGGNSPLHF
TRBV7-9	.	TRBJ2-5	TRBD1	TGTGCCAGCAGCCCCGTGACAGGGGACAAGACCCAGTACTTC	CASSPVTGDKTQYF
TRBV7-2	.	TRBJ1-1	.	TGTGCCAGCAGCCTCGGGACCTTTAATGAAGCTTTCTTT	CASSLGTFNEAFF
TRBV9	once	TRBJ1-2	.	TGTGCCAGCAGCGTTTCACCCAACTATGGCTACACCTTC	CASSVSPNYGYTF
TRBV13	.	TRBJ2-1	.	TGTGCCAGCAGCTTAGAAAGGAATGAGCAGTTCTTC	CASSLERNEQFF
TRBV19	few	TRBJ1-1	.	TGTGCCAGTAGTATCGGAGACTTGAACACTGAAGCTTTCTTT	CASSIGDLNTEAFF
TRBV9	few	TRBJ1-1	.	TGTGCCAGCAGCGTAGTTGGGGACAACACTGAAGCTTTCTTT	CASSVVGDNTEAFF
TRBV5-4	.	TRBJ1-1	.	TGTGCCAGCAGCTTGGTCATGGGGGGTGAGACTGAAGCTTTCTTT	CASSLVMGGETEAFF
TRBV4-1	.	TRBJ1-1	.	TGCGCCAGCAGCCAAGGAGCGGGGATGAACACTGAAGCTTTCTTT	CASSQGAGMNTEAFF
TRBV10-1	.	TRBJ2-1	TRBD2	TGCGCCAGCAGTGACCTACTAGCGGAGACCCATGAGCAGTTCTTC	CASSDLLAETHEQFF
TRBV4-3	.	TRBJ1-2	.	TGCGCCAGCAGCCAAGAGGGGGAAGACTATGGCTACACCTTC	CASSQEGEDYGYTF
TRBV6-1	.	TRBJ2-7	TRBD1	TGTGCCAGCAGTGAAGCCGAACAGGGGTTTCCCTACGAGCAGTACTTC	CASSEAEQGFPYEQYF
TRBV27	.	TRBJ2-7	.	TGTGCCAGCAGTTTCTTCGGACAGCCGTACGAGCAGTACTTC	CASSFFGQPYEQYF
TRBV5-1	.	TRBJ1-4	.	TGCGCCAGCAGCCCGGAAGGTCACCATGAAAAACTGTTTTTT	CASSPEGHHEKLFF
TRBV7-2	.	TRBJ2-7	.	TGTGCCAGCAGCTTAAACACAATCTACGAGCAGTACTTC	CASSLNTIYEQYF
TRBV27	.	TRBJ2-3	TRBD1	TGTGCCAGCAGTCCCGGGACAGGGCACACAGATACGCAGTATTTT	CASSPGTGHTDTQYF
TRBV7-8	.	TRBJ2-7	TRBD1	TGTGCCAGCAGCTGGGACAGAGATTACGAGCAGTACTTC	CASSWDRDYEQYF
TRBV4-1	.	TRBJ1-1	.	TGCGCCAGCAGCCATCTTCAGGGGCAGGGGAACACTGAAGCTTTCTTT	CASSHLQGQGNTEAFF
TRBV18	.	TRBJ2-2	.	TGTGCCAGCTCACCACCCAGGGGATCCGGGGAGCTGTTTTTT	CASSPPRGSGELFF
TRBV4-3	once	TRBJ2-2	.	TGCGCCAGCAGCCAAGAAACAGTAATGGGCACCGGGGAGCTGTTTTTT	CASSQETVMGTGELFF
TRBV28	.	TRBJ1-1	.	TGTGCCAGCAGTTTCCCCCGGGGCCAGGGGAACACTGAAGCTTTCTTT	CASSFPRGQGNTEAFF
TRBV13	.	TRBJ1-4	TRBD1	TGTGCCAGCAGCGCCCGAGGACAGGGAGGGAATGAAAAACTGTTTTTT	CASSARGQGGNEKLFF
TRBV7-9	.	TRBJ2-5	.	TGTGCCAGCAGCTTAGCGGTCCAAGAGACCCAGTACTTC	CASSLAVQETQYF
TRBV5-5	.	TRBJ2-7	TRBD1	TGTGCCAGCAGCGGAAGCGACAGGGGAACCTACGAGCAGTACTTC	CASSGSDRGTYEQYF
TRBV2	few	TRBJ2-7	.	TGTGCCAGCAGTGGATCAGGGGCGGTAGACGAGCAGTACTTC	CASSGSGAVDEQYF
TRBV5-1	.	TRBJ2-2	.	TGCGCCAGCAGCTGGGGACCTTCGAGCACCGGGGAGCTGTTTTTT	CASSWGPSSTGELFF
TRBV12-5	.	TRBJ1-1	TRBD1	TGTGCTAGTGGTACCGGGGACAGGCCCATGAACACTGAAGCTTTCTTT	CASGTGDRPMNTEAFF
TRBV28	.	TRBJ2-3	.	TGTGCCACGGCGATGGCAGATACGCAGTATTTT	CATAMADTQYF
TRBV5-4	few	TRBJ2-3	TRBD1	TGTGCCAGCAGCTCCGAGGGACAGGGAAGCACAGATACGCAGTATTTT	CASSSEGQGSTDTQYF
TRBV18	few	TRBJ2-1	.	TGTGCCAGCTCACCCAAGAGGGGGGAGGACCCTTTTAACCCCTACAATGAGCAGTTCTTC	CASSPKRGEDPFNPYNEQFF
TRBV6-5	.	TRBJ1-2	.	TGTGCCAGCAGTTACTCCCCTCGGACGGAGAACTATGGCTACACCTTC	CASSYSPRTENYGYTF
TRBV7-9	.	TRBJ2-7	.	TGTGCCAGCATCGGGGCGGGATTGGACGAGCAGTACTTC	CASIGAGLDEQYF
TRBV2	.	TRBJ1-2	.	TGTGCCAGCAGTGATAGCGTTTCGGGGTTCTATGGCTACACCTTC	CASSDSVSGFYGYTF